This T cell receptor (beta chain) was sequenced during a study of T cells in Graves' hyperthyroidism and ophthalmopathy. What was amplified from RNA transcripts were TCR beta CDR3 regions. The HTBI primer set served for first-round RT-PCR of the TCR CDR3. TCRdb ran MiXCR on the multiplex PCR reads and lists one entry per CDR3 protein. There are under 550,000 distinct CDR3 sequences in the sample; roughly an eighth occur only once, and 5% to 6% lies in the top ten. About this clonotype: The antigen remains unidentified.

Looked up from germline, CDR1 is GTSNPN and CDR2 is SVGIG (reference sequence). Trimming removed 3 bases from V and 4 bases from J; junction bases left unmatched: 10. CDR3 length: 15 amino acids. Study outcomes and limitations: Through a model of 13 V-J features, ophthalmopathy was separated from stable hyperthyroidism.

Sequencing used blood. The clonotype originates from a woman aged 18-35 years with Graves' hyperthyroidism. The V and J genes are TRBV30 and TRBJ2-3, with 7 bases that match TRBD1. CDR3 coding DNA: TGTGCCTGGAGCAGAAGACAGGGTGGGTCAGATACGCAGTATTTT. Amino acids: CAWSRRQGGSDTQYF.